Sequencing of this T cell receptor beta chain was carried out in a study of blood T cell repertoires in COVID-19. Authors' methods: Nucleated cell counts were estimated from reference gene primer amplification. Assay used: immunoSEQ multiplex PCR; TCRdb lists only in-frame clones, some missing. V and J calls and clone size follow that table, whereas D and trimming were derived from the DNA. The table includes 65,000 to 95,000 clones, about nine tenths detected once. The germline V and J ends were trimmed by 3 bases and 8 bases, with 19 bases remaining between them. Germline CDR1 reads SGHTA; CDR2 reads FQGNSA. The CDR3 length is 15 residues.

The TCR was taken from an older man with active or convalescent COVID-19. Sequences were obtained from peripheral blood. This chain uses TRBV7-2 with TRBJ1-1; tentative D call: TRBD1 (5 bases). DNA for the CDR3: TGTGCCAGCAGCTTTCGTCTAGCGGGACTCGCAGAAGCTTTCTTT. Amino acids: CASSFRLAGLAEAFF.